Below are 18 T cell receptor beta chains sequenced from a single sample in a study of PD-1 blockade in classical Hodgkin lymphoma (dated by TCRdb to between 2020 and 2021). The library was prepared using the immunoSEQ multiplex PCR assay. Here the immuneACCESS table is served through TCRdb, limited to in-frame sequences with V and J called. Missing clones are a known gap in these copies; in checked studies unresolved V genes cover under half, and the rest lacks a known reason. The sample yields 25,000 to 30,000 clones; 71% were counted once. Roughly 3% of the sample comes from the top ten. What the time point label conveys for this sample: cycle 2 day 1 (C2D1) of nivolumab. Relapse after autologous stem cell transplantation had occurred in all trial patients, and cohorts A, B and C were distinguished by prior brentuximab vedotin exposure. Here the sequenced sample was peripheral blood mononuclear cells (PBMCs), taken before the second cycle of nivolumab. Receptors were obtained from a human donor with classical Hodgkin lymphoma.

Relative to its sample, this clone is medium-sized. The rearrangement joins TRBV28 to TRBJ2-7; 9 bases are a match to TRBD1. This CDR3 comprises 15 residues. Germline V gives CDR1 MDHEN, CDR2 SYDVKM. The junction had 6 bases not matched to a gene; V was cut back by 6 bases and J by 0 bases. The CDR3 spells CASRRGTGSSYEQYF. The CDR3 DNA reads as TGTGCCAGCAGGCGCGGGACAGGGAGCTCCTACGAGCAGTACTTC.

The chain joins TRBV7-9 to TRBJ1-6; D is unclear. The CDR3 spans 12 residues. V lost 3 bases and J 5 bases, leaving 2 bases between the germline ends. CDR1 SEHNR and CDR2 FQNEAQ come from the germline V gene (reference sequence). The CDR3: CASSLNNSPLHF. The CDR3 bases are TGTGCCAGCAGCTTGAATAATTCACCCCTCCACTTT.

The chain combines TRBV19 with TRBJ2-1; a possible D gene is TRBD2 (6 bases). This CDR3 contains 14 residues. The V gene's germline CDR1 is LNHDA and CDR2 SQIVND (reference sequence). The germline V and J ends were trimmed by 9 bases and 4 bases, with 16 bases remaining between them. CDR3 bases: TGTGCCAGCGGAGGGCAGGGTACATACAATGAGCAGTTCTTC. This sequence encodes CASGGQGTYNEQFF.

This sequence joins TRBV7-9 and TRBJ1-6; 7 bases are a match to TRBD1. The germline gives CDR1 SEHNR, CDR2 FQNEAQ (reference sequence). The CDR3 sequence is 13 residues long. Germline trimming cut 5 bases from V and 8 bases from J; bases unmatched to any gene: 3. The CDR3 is CASSRQGYSPLHF. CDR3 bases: TGTGCCAGCAGCCGACAGGGATATTCACCCCTCCACTTT.

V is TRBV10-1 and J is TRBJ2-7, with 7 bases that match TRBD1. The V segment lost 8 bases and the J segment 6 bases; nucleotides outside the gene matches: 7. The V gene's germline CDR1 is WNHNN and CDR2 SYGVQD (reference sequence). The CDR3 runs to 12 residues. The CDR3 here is CASGDSRGEQYF. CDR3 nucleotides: TGCGCCAGCGGGGACAGCCGTGGCGAGCAGTACTTC.

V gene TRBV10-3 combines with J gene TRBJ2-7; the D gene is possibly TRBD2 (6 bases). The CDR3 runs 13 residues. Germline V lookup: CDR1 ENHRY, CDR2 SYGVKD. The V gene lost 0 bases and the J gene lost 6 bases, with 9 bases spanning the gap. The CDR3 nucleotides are TGTGCCATCAGTGAGTCAACCGGGGGCGAGCAGTACTTC. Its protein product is CAISESTGGEQYF.

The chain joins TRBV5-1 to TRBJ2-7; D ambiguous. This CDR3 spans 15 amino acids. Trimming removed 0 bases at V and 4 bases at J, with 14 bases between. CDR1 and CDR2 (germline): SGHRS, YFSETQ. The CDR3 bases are TGCGCCAGCAGCTTGGTGGCAGGTCCGGATTACGAGCAGTACTTC. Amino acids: CASSLVAGPDYEQYF.

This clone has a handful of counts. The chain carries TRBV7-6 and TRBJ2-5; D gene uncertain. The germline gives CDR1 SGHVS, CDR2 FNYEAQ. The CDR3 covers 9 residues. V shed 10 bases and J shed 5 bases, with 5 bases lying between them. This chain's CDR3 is CAIGETQYF. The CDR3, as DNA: TGTGCCATCGGGGAGACCCAGTACTTC.

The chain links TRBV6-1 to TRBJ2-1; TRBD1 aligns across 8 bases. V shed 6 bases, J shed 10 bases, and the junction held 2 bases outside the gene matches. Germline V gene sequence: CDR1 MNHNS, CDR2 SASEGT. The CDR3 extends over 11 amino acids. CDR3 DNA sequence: TGTGCCAGCAGCCAGGGGGCCGAGCAGTTCTTC. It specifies CASSQGAEQFF.

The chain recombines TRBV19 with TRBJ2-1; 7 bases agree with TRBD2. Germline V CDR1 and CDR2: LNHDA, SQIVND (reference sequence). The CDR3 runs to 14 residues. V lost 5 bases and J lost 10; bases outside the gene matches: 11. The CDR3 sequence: CASSSSIFSGEQFF. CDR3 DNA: TGTGCCAGTAGTTCGTCGATTTTTAGCGGGGAGCAGTTCTTC.

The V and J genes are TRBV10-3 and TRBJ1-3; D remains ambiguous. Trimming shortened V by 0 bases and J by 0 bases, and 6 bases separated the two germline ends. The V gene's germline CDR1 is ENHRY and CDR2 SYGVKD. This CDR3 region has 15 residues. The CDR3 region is CAISESGDSGNTIYF. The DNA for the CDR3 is TGTGCCATCAGTGAGTCCGGGGACTCTGGAAACACCATATATTTT.

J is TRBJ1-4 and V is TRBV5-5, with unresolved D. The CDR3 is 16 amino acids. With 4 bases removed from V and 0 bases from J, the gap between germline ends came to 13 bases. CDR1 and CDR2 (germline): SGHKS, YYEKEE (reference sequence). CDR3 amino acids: CASSPVGQATNEKLFF. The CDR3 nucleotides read TGTGCCAGCAGCCCGGTCGGCCAAGCAACTAATGAAAAACTGTTTTTT. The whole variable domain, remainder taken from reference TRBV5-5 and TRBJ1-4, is DAGVTQSPTHLIKTRGQQVTLRCSPISGHKSVSWYQQVLGQGPQFIFQYYEKEERGRGNFPDRFSARQFPNYSSELNVNALLLGDSALYLCASSPVGQATNEKLFFGSGTQLSVL.

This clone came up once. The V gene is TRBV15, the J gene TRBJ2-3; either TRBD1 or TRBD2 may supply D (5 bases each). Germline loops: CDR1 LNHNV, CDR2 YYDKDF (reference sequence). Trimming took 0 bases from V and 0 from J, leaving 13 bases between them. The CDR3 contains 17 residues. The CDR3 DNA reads TGTGCCACCAGCAGAGATTGGGGGTCCGGGAGCACAGATACGCAGTATTTT. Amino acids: CATSRDWGSGSTDTQYF.

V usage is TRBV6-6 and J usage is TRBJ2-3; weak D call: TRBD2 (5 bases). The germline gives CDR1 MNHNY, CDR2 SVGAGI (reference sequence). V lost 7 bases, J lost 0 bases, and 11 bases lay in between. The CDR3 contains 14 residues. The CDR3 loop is CASTPGSSTDTQYF. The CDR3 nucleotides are TGTGCCAGCACCCCGGGGAGCAGCACAGATACGCAGTATTTT.

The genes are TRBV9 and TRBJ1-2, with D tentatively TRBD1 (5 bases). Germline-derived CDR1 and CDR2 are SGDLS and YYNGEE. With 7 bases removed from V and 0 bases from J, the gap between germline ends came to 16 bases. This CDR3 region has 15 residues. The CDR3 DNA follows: TGTGCCAGCGGGGGATCGAGTCATACTAACTATGGCTACACCTTC. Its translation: CASGGSSHTNYGYTF.

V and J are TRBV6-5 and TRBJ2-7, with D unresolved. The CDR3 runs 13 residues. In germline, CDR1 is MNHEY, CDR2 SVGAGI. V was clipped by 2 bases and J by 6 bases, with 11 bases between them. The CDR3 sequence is CASSYTLTGEQYF. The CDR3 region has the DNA TGTGCCAGCAGTTACACTCTCACGGGCGAGCAGTACTTC.

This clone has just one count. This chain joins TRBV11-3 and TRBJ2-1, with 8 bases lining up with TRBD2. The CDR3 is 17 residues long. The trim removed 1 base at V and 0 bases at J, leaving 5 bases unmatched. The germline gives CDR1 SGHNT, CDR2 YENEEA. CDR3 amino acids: CASSLGPGTSSYNEQFF. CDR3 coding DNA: TGTGCCAGCAGCTTAGGGCCCGGGACTAGCTCCTACAATGAGCAGTTCTTC.

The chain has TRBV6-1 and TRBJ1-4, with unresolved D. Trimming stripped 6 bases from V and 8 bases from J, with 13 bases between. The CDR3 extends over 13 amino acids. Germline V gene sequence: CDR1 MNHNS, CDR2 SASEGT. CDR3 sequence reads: CASSDSFGEKLFF. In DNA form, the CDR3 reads TGTGCCAGCAGCGATAGCTTTGGGGAAAAACTGTTTTTT.